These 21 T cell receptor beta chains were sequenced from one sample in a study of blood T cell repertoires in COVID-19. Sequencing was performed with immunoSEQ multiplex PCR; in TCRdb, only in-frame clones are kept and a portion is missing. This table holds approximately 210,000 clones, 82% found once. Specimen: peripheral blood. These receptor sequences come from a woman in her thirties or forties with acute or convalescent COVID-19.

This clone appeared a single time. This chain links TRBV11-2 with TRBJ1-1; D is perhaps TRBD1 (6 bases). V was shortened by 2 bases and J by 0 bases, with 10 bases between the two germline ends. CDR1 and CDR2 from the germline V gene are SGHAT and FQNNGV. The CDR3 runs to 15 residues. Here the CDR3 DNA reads TGTGCCAGCAGCTTACACGACAGGTTGAACACTGAAGCTTTCTTT. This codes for CASSLHDRLNTEAFF. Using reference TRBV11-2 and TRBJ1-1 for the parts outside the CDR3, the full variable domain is EAGVAQSPRYKIIEKRQSVAFWCNPISGHATLYWYQQILGQGPKLLIQFQNNGVVDDSQLPKDRFSAERLKGVDSTLKIQPAKLEDSAVYLCASSLHDRLNTEAFFGQGTRLTVV.

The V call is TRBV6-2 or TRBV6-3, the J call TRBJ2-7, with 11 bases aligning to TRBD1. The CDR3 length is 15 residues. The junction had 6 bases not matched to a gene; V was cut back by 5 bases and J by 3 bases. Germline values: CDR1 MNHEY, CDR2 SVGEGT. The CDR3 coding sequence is TGTGCCAGCAGTGATCGGACAGGGGGCATCTACGAGCAGTACTTC. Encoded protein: CASSDRTGGIYEQYF.

The CDR3 nucleotides read TGTGCCAGTAGTAGGGGGCTAGGGGGCGAGCAGTACTTC. Residues: CASSRGLGGEQYF. This rearrangement joins TRBV19 to TRBJ2-7, with D possibly matching TRBD1 (6 bases). The CDR3 spans 13 residues. Germline V gene data show CDR1 as LNHDA and CDR2 as SQIVND (reference sequence). The V and J ends lost 4 bases and 6 bases respectively, with 13 bases between them.

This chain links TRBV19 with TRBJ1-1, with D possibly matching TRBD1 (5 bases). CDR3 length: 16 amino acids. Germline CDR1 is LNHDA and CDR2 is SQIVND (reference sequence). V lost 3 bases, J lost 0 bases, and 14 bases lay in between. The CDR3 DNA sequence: TGTGCCAGTAGTATTTTAGACAGCTCTATGAACACTGAAGCTTTCTTT. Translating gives CASSILDSSMNTEAFF. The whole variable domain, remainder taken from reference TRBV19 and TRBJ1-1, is DGGITQSPKYLFRKEGQNVTLSCEQNLNHDAMYWYRQDPGQGLRLIYYSQIVNDFQKGDIAEGYSVSREKKESFPLTVTSAQKNPTAFYLCASSILDSSMNTEAFFGQGTRLTVV.

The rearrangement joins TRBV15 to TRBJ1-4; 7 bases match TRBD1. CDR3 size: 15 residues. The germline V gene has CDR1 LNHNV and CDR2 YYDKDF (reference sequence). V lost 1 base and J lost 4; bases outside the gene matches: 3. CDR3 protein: CATSRVTGINEKLFF. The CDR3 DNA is TGTGCCACCAGCAGAGTGACAGGGATTAATGAAAAACTGTTTTTT. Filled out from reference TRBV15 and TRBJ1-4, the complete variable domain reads DAMVIQNPRYQVTQFGKPVTLSCSQTLNHNVMYWYQQKSSQAPKLLFHYYDKDFNNEADTPDNFQSRRPNTSFCFLDIRSPGLGDTAMYLCATSRVTGINEKLFFGSGTQLSVL.

In DNA form, the CDR3 reads TGTGCCAGCAGTTACTTGCGCCAGGGGATTGACTATGGCTACACCTTC. The encoded protein is CASSYLRQGIDYGYTF. The chain joins TRBV6-5 to TRBJ1-2, with D possibly TRBD1 on 6 matching bases. The CDR3 covers 16 residues. V dropped 1 base and J dropped 3 bases, with 15 bases sitting between them. From germline, CDR1 is MNHEY and CDR2 SVGAGI.

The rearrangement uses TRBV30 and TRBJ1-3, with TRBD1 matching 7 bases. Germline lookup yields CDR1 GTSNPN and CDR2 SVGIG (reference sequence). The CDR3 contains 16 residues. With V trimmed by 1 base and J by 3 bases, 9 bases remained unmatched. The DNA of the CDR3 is TGTGCCTGGAGTGCATCGACAGGGACCCGTGGAAACACCATATATTTT. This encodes CAWSASTGTRGNTIYF.

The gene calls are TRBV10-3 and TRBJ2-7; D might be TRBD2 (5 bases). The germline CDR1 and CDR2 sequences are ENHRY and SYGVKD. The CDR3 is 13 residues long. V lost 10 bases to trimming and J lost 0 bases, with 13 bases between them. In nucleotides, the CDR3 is TGTGCCACCGAAGACGGGAACTCCTACGAGCAGTACTTC. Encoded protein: CATEDGNSYEQYF.

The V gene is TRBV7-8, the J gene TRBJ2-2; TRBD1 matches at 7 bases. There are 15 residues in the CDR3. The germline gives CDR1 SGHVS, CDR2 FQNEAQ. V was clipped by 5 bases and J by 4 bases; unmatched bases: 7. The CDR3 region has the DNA TGTGCCAGCAGCGCGATGGGACAGTTCACCGGGGAGCTGTTTTTT. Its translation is CASSAMGQFTGELFF.

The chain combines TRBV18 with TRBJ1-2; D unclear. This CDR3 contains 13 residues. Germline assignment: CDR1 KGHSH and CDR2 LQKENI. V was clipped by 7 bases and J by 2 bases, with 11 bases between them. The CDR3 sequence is CASWPGPNYGYTF. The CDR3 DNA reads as TGTGCCAGCTGGCCAGGCCCAAACTATGGCTACACCTTC.

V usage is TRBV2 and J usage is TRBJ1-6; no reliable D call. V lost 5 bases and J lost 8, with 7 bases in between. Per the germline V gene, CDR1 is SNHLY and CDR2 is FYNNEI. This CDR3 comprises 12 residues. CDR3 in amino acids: CASSLQYSPLHF. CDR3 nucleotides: TGTGCCAGCAGTCTACAGTATTCACCCCTCCACTTT.

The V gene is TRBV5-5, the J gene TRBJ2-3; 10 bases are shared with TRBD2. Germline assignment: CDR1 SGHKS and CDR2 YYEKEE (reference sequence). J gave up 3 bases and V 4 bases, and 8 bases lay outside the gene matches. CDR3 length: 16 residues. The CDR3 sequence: CASSHKAGGPTDTQYF. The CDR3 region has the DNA TGTGCCAGCAGCCATAAAGCGGGGGGGCCAACAGATACGCAGTATTTT.

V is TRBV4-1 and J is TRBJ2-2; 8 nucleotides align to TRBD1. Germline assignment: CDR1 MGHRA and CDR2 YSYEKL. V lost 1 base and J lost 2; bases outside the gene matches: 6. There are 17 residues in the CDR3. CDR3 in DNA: TGCGCCAGCAGCCAAGTCTCCGGGACAGGCAACACCGGGGAGCTGTTTTTT. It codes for CASSQVSGTGNTGELFF.

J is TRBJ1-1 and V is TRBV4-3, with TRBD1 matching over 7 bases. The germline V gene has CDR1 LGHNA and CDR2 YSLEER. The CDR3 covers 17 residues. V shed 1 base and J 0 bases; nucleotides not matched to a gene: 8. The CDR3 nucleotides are TGCGCCAGCAGCCAAGCTCTGGACAGGAATATGAACACTGAAGCTTTCTTT. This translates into CASSQALDRNMNTEAFF.

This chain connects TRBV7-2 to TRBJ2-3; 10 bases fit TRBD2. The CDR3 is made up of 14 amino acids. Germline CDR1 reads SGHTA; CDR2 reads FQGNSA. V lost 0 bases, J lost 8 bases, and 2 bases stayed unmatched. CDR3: CASSLASGGGTQYF. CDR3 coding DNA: TGTGCCAGCAGCTTAGCCAGCGGGGGGGGTACGCAGTATTTT. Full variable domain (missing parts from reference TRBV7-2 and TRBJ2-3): GAGVSQSPSNKVTEKGKDVELRCDPISGHTALYWYRQSLGQGLEFLIYFQGNSAPDKSGLPSDRFSAERTGGSVSTLTIQRTQQEDSAVYLCASSLASGGGTQYFGPGTRLTVL.

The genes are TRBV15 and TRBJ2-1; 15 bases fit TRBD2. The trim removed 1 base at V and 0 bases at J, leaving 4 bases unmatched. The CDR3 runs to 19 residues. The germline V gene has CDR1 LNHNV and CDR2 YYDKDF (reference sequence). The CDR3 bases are TGTGCCACCAGCAGAGGGGGACTAGCGGGAGGTGGCTCCTACAATGAGCAGTTCTTC. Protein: CATSRGGLAGGGSYNEQFF. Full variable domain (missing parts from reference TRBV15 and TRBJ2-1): DAMVIQNPRYQVTQFGKPVTLSCSQTLNHNVMYWYQQKSSQAPKLLFHYYDKDFNNEADTPDNFQSRRPNTSFCFLDIRSPGLGDTAMYLCATSRGGLAGGGSYNEQFFGPGTRLTVL.

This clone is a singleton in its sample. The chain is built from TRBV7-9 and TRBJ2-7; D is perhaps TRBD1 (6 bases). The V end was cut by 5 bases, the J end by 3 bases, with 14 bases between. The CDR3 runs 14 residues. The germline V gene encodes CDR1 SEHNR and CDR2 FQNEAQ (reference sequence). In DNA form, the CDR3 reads TGTGCCAGCAGCCCGACGGGACAATACTACGAGCAGTACTTC. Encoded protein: CASSPTGQYYEQYF.

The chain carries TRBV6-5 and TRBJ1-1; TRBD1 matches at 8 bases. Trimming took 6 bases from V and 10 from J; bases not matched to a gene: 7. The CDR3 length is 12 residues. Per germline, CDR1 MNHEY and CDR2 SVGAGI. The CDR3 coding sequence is TGTGCCAGCAGCGGAGACAGGGGAAGAGCTTTCTTT. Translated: CASSGDRGRAFF.

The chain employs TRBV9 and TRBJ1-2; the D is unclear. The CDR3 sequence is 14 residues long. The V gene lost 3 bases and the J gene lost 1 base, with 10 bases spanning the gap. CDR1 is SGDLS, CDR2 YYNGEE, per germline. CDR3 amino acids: CASSAGGSNYGYTF. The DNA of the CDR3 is TGTGCCAGCAGCGCCGGCGGCAGTAACTATGGCTACACCTTC.

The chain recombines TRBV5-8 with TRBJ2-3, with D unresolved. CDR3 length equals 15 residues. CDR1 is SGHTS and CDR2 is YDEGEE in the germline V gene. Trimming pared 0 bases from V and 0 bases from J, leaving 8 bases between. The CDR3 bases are TGTGCCAGCAGCTTGGGCTCAACTAGCACAGATACGCAGTATTTT. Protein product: CASSLGSTSTDTQYF.

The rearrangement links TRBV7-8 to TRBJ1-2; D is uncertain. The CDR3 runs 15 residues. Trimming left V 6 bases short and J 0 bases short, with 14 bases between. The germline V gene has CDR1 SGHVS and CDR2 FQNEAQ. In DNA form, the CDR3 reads TGTGCCAGCAGACCCGGAATGGAGCCTAACTATGGCTACACCTTC. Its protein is CASRPGMEPNYGYTF.